Shown below are 18 T cell receptor beta chains from a single sample sequenced in a study of OX40 agonist ivuxolimab in advanced cancers. Only in-frame clones appear in the TCRdb table, and some are missing; sequencing was by immunoSEQ multiplex PCR. The sample yields about 15,000 clones, about 94% seen once. The sample in question was CD4+ or CD8+ T cells sorted from blood, obtained in a trial of the OX40 agonist ivuxolimab. Receptors were obtained from an adult with an advanced solid tumor such as melanoma, head and neck, liver or kidney cancer.

This chain connects TRBV5-6 to TRBJ1-6; D ambiguous. V was trimmed by 4 bases and J by 8 bases, leaving 16 bases between them. This CDR3 is built from 15 residues. Per the germline V gene, CDR1 is SGHDT and CDR2 is YYEEEE. CDR3 nucleotides: TGTGCCAGCAGCGGGGAGGGAAGTTCGGATTCACCCCTCCACTTT. Amino acids: CASSGEGSSDSPLHF.

In this sample, this clone turned up once. The V and J genes are TRBV6-1 and TRBJ2-2, with D unresolved. Per the germline V gene, CDR1 is MNHNS and CDR2 is SASEGT. Trimming left V 2 bases short and J 6 bases short, with 7 bases between. The CDR3 runs to 13 residues. As DNA, the CDR3 is TGTGCCAGCAGTGAATTCGGGTCCGGGGAGCTGTTTTTT. It specifies CASSEFGSGELFF.

The chain uses TRBV7-9 and TRBJ1-2; D may be TRBD1 (6 bases). V lost 4 bases to trimming and J lost 4 bases, with 13 bases between them. Looked up from germline, CDR1 is SEHNR and CDR2 is FQNEAQ (reference sequence). The CDR3 loop spans 14 amino acids. DNA for the CDR3: TGTGCCAGCAGCTCTGGACAGCCCGCCTATGGCTACACCTTC. Translation gives CASSSGQPAYGYTF.

The rearrangement links TRBV27 to TRBJ1-4; no firm D call. V shed 6 bases and J shed 7 bases, with 21 bases lying between them. Per germline, CDR1 MNHEY and CDR2 SMNVEV (reference sequence). This CDR3 has 16 residues. CDR3 loop: CASSIRVGGLPEKLFF. The CDR3 bases are TGTGCCAGCAGCATTCGAGTAGGCGGCTTGCCTGAAAAACTGTTTTTT. The full variable domain, with the rest looked up from reference TRBV27 and TRBJ1-4, is EAQVTQNPRYLITVTGKKLTVTCSQNMNHEYMSWYRQDPGLGLRQIYYSMNVEVTDKGDVPEGYKVSRKEKRNFPLILESPSPNQTSLYFCASSIRVGGLPEKLFFGSGTQLSVL.

The chain joins TRBV2 to TRBJ2-3; 11 positions agree with TRBD2. Germline V gives CDR1 SNHLY, CDR2 FYNNEI. The CDR3 has 16 residues. The trim removed 8 bases at V and 4 bases at J, leaving 11 bases unmatched. DNA for the CDR3: TGTGCCAGCTCGCCTACTAGCGGGAGAAGGGCAGATACGCAGTATTTT. Its translation: CASSPTSGRRADTQYF.

The genes are TRBV6-5 and TRBJ2-7; a possible D gene is TRBD1 (6 bases). The ends were cut back, 6 bases at V and 2 bases at J, with 14 bases in the middle. The CDR3 has 14 residues. The germline V gene encodes CDR1 MNHEY and CDR2 SVGAGI. CDR3 sequence (DNA): TGTGCCAGCAGCCCCCCAGACAGGCCCTACGAGCAGTACTTC. Translation: CASSPPDRPYEQYF.

The genes are TRBV10-2 and TRBJ1-5; D is ambiguous. Germline V gives CDR1 WSHSY, CDR2 SAAADI. This CDR3 contains 12 residues. V shed 3 bases and J shed 5 bases, with 5 bases lying between them. The CDR3 nucleotides are TGCGCCAGCAGTGACGTTTATCAGCCCCAGCATTTT. Residues: CASSDVYQPQHF.

The rearrangement joins TRBV5-5 to TRBJ2-5; D gene uncertain. Trimming removed 2 bases from V and 2 bases from J, with 4 bases in between. The germline V gene encodes CDR1 SGHKS and CDR2 YYEKEE (reference sequence). This CDR3 region has 12 residues. The chain's CDR3 is CASSLNQETQYF. The CDR3 coding sequence is TGTGCCAGCAGCTTAAATCAAGAGACCCAGTACTTC.

The rearrangement uses TRBV27 and TRBJ1-5; D call uncertain. Germline assignment: CDR1 MNHEY and CDR2 SMNVEV (reference sequence). Trimming removed 5 bases at V and 3 bases at J, with 11 bases between. CDR3 length equals 14 residues. DNA of the CDR3: TGTGCCAGCAGTCCAGGACTTACCAATCAGCCCCAGCATTTT. Amino acids: CASSPGLTNQPQHF.

V and J are TRBV6-1 and TRBJ1-5; tentatively, D is TRBD1 (6 bases). This CDR3 has 12 residues. Germline CDR1 MNHNS, CDR2 SASEGT. The V and J ends lost 6 bases and 5 bases respectively, with 8 bases between them. DNA for the CDR3: TGTGCCAGCAGCACAGGGTATCAGCCCCAGCATTTT. Translating gives CASSTGYQPQHF.

The CDR3 DNA reads TGTGCCAGTAGAGACATGGGGACTAGGGCTTTCTTT. Translated, it gives CASRDMGTRAFF. The V call is TRBV19, the J call TRBJ1-1; possible D gene TRBD1, 5 bases. The germline gives CDR1 LNHDA, CDR2 SQIVND (reference sequence). CDR3 size: 12 residues. The V gene lost 6 bases and the J gene lost 11 bases, with 16 bases spanning the gap.

The CDR3 DNA is TGTGCCAGCAGTAATGAGGGACAGGGGGCGTTTGGGGCCAACGTCCTGACTTTC. Its translation is CASSNEGQGAFGANVLTF. This chain uses TRBV28 with TRBJ2-6; the match to TRBD1 covers 12 bases. There are 18 residues in the CDR3. CDR1 and CDR2 (germline): MDHEN, SYDVKM. After removal of 5 bases from V and 3 bases from J, the junction contained 8 bases not matched to a gene.

CDR3 DNA sequence: TGTGCCATCAGTGATATGGCAGGGGAGGGCAATCAGCCCCAGCATTTT. This gives the protein CAISDMAGEGNQPQHF. The rearrangement uses TRBV10-3 and TRBJ1-5, with TRBD1 as a possible D gene (6 bases). In germline, CDR1 is ENHRY, CDR2 SYGVKD. The germline V and J ends were trimmed by 3 bases and 2 bases, with 14 bases remaining between them. The CDR3 sequence is 16 residues long.

V gene TRBV27 combines with J gene TRBJ1-2; D is uncertain. CDR3 length equals 18 residues. Trimming shortened V by 5 bases and J by 7 bases, and 29 bases separated the two germline ends. Per germline, CDR1 MNHEY and CDR2 SMNVEV (reference sequence). The CDR3: CASSTVDRVLTDMGGYTF. The DNA of the CDR3 is TGTGCCAGCAGTACCGTAGATCGGGTCCTGACCGATATGGGTGGCTACACCTTC.

The rearrangement uses TRBV5-1 and TRBJ2-7; 7 bases match TRBD1. In germline, CDR1 is SGHRS, CDR2 YFSETQ. The CDR3 sequence is 16 residues long. Trimming cost V 0 bases and J 1 base; bases outside gene matches: 7. CDR3 region: CASSLVRTGPSYEQYF. CDR3 in DNA: TGCGCCAGCAGCTTGGTGCGGACAGGACCATCCTACGAGCAGTACTTC.

The chain couples TRBV27 to TRBJ1-1, with D unclear. The V and J ends lost 3 bases and 1 base respectively, with 6 bases between them. Germline V CDR1 and CDR2: MNHEY, SMNVEV (reference sequence). CDR3 length equals 13 residues. The CDR3 nucleotides are TGTGCCAGCAGTTTCGCAGAGAACACTGAAGCTTTCTTT. Its translation: CASSFAENTEAFF.

V is TRBV7-9 and J is TRBJ1-4; D is uncertain. Germline V gene data show CDR1 as SEHNR and CDR2 as FQNEAQ (reference sequence). The CDR3 covers 12 residues. V was clipped by 7 bases and J by 7 bases, with 10 bases between them. The CDR3 spells CASNSRGEKLFF. The CDR3 DNA is TGTGCCAGCAATTCACGGGGTGAAAAACTGTTTTTT.

The chain is built from TRBV28 and TRBJ1-1; no definite D call. The CDR3 has 14 amino acids. Trimming took 7 bases from V and 5 from J, leaving 17 bases between them. Germline V gives CDR1 MDHEN, CDR2 SYDVKM. CDR3 bases: TGTGCCAGCAAGTCGGTGGGCGCGGAAACTGAAGCTTTCTTT. This encodes CASKSVGAETEAFF. Full variable domain (missing parts from reference TRBV28 and TRBJ1-1): DVKVTQSSRYLVKRTGEKVFLECVQDMDHENMFWYRQDPGLGLRLIYFSYDVKMKEKGDIPEGYSVSREKKERFSLILESASTNQTSMYLCASKSVGAETEAFFGQGTRLTVV.